This T cell receptor beta chain comes out of a study of T-cell reconstitution after alpha-beta-depleted transplantation in children. Notes on the study in general: Expanded clones from the graft, numbering several hundred, reportedly supplied alpha-beta T cells about two months after transplant. T-cell numbers and diversity one year post-transplant derived largely from freshly generated T cells.

Library preparation (for TCRbeta) was performed with unique molecular identifiers. TCRdb itself ran the PCR reads through MiXCR, one entry per CDR3 protein. The table shows around 440,000 distinct CDR3 sequences, with under 12% occurring only once. This clonotype was seen ten or more times. Its antigen remains unknown. The V end was cut by 1 base, the J end by 0 bases, with 11 bases between. Germline-derived CDR1 and CDR2 are SGHTS and YDEGEE. CDR3 length equals 16 residues. The TCR sequence derives from a child younger than 10 with inherited bone marrow failure, due to receive a stem cell transplant. V is TRBV5-8 and J is TRBJ1-3; D remains ambiguous. This specimen was PBMCs, taken before TCRalphabeta/CD19-depleted stem cell transplant. CDR3 DNA: TGTGCCAGCAGCTTGTCGGGCAAGAGCTCTGGAAACACCATATATTTT. This codes for CASSLSGKSSGNTIYF.